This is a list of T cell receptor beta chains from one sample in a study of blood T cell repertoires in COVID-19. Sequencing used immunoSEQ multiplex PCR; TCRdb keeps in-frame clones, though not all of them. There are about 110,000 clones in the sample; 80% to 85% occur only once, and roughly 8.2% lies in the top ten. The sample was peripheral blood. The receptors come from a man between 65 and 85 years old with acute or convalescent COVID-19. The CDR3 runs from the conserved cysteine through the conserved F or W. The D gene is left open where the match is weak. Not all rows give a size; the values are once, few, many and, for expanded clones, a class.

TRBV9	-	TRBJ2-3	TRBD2	TGTGCCAGCAGCGCCCGACTAGCTGGGACAGATACGCAGTATTTT	CASSARLAGTDTQYF
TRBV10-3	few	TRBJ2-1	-	TGTGCCATCAATTCAGGTACCTACAATGAGCAGTTCTTC	CAINSGTYNEQFF
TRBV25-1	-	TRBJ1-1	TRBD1	TGTGCCAGCATACAGGGGACCATGAACACTGAAGCTTTCTTT	CASIQGTMNTEAFF
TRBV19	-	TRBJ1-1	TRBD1	TGTGCCAGTAGTACAACCAGGGGGCTGGGAACTGAAGCTTTCTTT	CASSTTRGLGTEAFF
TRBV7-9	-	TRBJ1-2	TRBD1	TGTGCCAGCAGCCCCTCCGGACAGGGTAATGGCTACACCTTC	CASSPSGQGNGYTF
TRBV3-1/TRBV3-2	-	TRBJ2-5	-	TGTGCCAGCAGCCAAGAAAGAACGCGGTCGTACCAAGAGACCCAGTACTTC	CASSQERTRSYQETQYF
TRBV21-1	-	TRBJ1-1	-	TGTGCCAGCAGAGACACTTTGGTGCAGGCCACCACTGAAGCTTTCTTT	CASRDTLVQATTEAFF
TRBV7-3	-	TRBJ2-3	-	TGTGCCAGCAGCCCAGATTGGACCAGGAGGGCAGATACGCAGTATTTT	CASSPDWTRRADTQYF
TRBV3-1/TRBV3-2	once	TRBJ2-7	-	TGTGCCAGCAGCCAAGACACCTGGACAAGCTCCTACGAGCAGTACTTC	CASSQDTWTSSYEQYF
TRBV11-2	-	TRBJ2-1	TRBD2	TGTGCCAGCAGCTTAGATAGGACTAGCGGGAGGTACAATGAGCAGTTCTTC	CASSLDRTSGRYNEQFF
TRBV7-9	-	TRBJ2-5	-	TGTGCCAGCAGGCCCCGAGGGCCAGTGGGAGAGACCCAGTACTTC	CASRPRGPVGETQYF
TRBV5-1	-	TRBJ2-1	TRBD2	TGCGCCAGCAGTCCCGGACTAGCGGGAGTAGGGAATGAGCAGTTCTTC	CASSPGLAGVGNEQFF
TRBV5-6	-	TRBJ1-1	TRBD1	TGTGCCAGCAGCTCGGACAGGGCAAACACTGAAGCTTTCTTT	CASSSDRANTEAFF
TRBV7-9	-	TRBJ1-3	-	TGTGCCAGCAGCTTACTCGTCTCTGGAAACACCATATATTTT	CASSLLVSGNTIYF
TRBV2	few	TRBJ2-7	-	TGTGCCAGCAGTGAGGCGGGGACAGCTACCTACGAGCAGTACTTC	CASSEAGTATYEQYF
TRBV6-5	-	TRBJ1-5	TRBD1	TGTGCCAGCAGCCGGGACAGCCAACGTAATCAGCCCCAGCATTTT	CASSRDSQRNQPQHF
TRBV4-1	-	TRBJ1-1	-	TGCGCCAGCAGCCAAGAAAACCCCGGGAACACTGAAGCTTTCTTT	CASSQENPGNTEAFF
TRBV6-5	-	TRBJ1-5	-	TGTGCCAGCAAAAAAGCCGGGACACTTAATCAGCCCCAGCATTTT	CASKKAGTLNQPQHF
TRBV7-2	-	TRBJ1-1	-	TGTGCCAGCAGCACCCGACAGCGAACACTGAGCGGGGACACTGAAGCTTTCTTT	CASSTRQRTLSGDTEAFF
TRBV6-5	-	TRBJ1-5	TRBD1	TGTGCCAGCAGGCCCAGGGGGAATGGGAATCAGCCCCAGCATTTT	CASRPRGNGNQPQHF
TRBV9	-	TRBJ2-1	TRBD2	TGTGCCAGCAGCGTTCGGACTAGCGGGAGGTCCACCTACAATGAGCAGTTCTTC	CASSVRTSGRSTYNEQFF
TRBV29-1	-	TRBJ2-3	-	TGCAGCGTCACCGGGGGTTTCGGCACAGATACGCAGTATTTT	CSVTGGFGTDTQYF
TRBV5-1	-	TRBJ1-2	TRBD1	TGCGCCAGCAGCTTTCAGGGGGCCGACGGCTACACCTTC	CASSFQGADGYTF
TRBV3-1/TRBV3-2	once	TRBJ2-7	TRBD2	TGTGCCAGCAGCCAAAACCTCCTAGCGGGGAGCTCCTACGAGCAGTACTTC	CASSQNLLAGSSYEQYF
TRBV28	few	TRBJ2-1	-	TGTGCCAGCAGCTCTCCCGGGACAACTAGTAGCGATGAGCAGTTCTTC	CASSSPGTTSSDEQFF
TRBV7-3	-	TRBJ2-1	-	TGTGCCAGCAGCCGCCAGGCGGGGAGCTCCTACAATGAGCAGTTCTTC	CASSRQAGSSYNEQFF
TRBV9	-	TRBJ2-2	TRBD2	TGTGCCAGCAGCGTAGCAGGACTAGGCGGCGGGGAGCTGTTTTTT	CASSVAGLGGGELFF
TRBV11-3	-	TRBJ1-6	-	TGTGCCAGCAGCTTAGTCAGGGATTCACCCCTCCACTTT	CASSLVRDSPLHF
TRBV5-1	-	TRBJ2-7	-	TGCGCCAGCAGCCCGACTGACCCGTCTTACGAGCAGTACTTC	CASSPTDPSYEQYF
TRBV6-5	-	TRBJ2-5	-	TGTGCCAGCACCGCGAATCCGGGAAAGGGAGAGACCCAGTACTTC	CASTANPGKGETQYF
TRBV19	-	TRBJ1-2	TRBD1	TGTGCCAGTAGTAGGACAGGTTATGGCTACACCTTC	CASSRTGYGYTF
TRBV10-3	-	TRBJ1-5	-	TGTGCCATCAGTGAAGTAGAGGGAACTCAGCCCCAGCATTTT	CAISEVEGTQPQHF